This T cell receptor beta chain was sequenced during a study of cytomegalovirus exposure and HLA in healthy donors (dated by TCRdb to about 2017). The study in broad terms: According to a later analysis, one platform produced both the roughly 120 validation repertoires and the roughly 660 repertoires of the first cohort. Besides the first cohort of more than 650 subjects, a separate validation cohort made up of over a hundred different subjects was used. To predict cytomegalovirus infection status, the study brought together high-throughput TCR immunosequencing, statistical association of individual TCRs with disease status, and machine learning. The aim of the study was to test whether cataloging public T cell receptors could identify signatures of past pathogen exposure. Broader findings and caveats from the paper: The authors suggested that the approach could potentially be generalized to other disease states and immunological phenotypes. While some public TCRs were present in many individuals, most TCR sequences turned up only very rarely across donors. All 120 or so repertoires were used to score co-occurrence in the validation cohort in a later analysis, because that analysis had no HLA typing for the cohort. The classifier was reported to diagnose cytomegalovirus status with high specificity and sensitivity in both the original and validation cohorts. In vitro tests confirmed that a few of the cytomegalovirus-associated TCR beta chains recognize cytomegalovirus antigens. In a later analysis, TCRs clustered in the first cohort were found to also tend to co-occur in the roughly 130 validation repertoires, with approximately 94% of cluster scores above 0. The study gave a list of about 170 TCR beta chains associated with cytomegalovirus.

Concerning this clone itself: Its antigen target is currently unknown. Base qualities were left out, and no much larger clone turns up one base away.

Library preparation was by the immunoSEQ multiplex PCR assay. Per the source publication's procedure: A statistical classification framework was developed to diagnose cytomegalovirus status using the catalog of TCR beta chain sequences. Here the immuneACCESS table is served through TCRdb, limited to in-frame sequences with V and J called. Missing clones are a known gap in these copies; in checked studies unresolved V genes cover under half, and the rest lacks a known reason. D and trimming were read from the DNA, whereas the V and J calls and clone size are those reported in that table. The sample records under 200,000 clones, around nine tenths of which are singletons. The ten largest account for under 13% of the sample. Per the germline V gene, MNHEY is the CDR1 and SVGAGI is the CDR2. From the cysteine through the phenylalanine, the CDR3 covers 13 amino acids. Only the CDR3 DNA stays, 39 bases, in frame from base 1. Trimming takes 5 bases from V and 4 bases from J, and the germline ends sit 9 bases apart.

Donors formed part of the validation cohort, which comprised over a hundred subjects and was distinct from the first cohort of under 850 subjects. The origin of this receptor is a young woman in good health and CMV-seropositive. The chain uses TRBV6-5 and TRBJ1-5; confidence is insufficient to name the D gene. The sequenced sample consisted of PBMCs. In nucleotide form, the sequence is TGTGCCAGCAGTAGCGGATCAAATCAGCCCCAGCATTTT. Its protein product is CASSSGSNQPQHF.